What follows are 22 T cell receptor beta chains derived from one specimen sequenced in a study of CD8+CD57+ T cells in acquired aplastic anemia. The template used for profiling TCR beta VDJ and CDR3 was genomic DNA. TCRdb called the reads again in MiXCR, with one record for every CDR3 protein. This table holds about 190,000 distinct CDR3 sequences, less than 60% found once. Flow cytometry had shown expanded CD8+CD57+ cells in the patients chosen for sequencing. Sample: sorted CD4+, CD8+, or CD8+CD57+ T cells (not recorded which) from PBMCs. Receptors originate from a human donor with aplastic anemia.

This clonotype was found many times. The rearrangement joins TRBV2 to TRBJ1-2; 12 nucleotides align to TRBD1. This CDR3 comprises 15 residues. The V gene end was trimmed by 4 bases and the J gene end by 3 bases; junction bases not matched to a gene: 3. CDR1 is SNHLY, CDR2 FYNNEI, per germline. This chain's CDR3 is CASSVGTGGYYGYTF. DNA of the CDR3: TGTGCCAGCAGTGTGGGGACAGGGGGCTACTATGGCTACACCTTC.

Many counts were recorded for this clonotype. The chain has TRBV30 and TRBJ2-1, with D perhaps TRBD1 (5 bases). The CDR3 extends over 14 amino acids. V shed 0 bases and J shed 6 bases, with 12 bases lying between them. Germline V gene lookup returns CDR1 GTSNPN and CDR2 SVGIG (reference sequence). In nucleotides, the CDR3 is TGTGCCTGGAGTGTCATAACAGGTACCAATGAGCAGTTCTTC. Protein: CAWSVITGTNEQFF.

This clonotype has just a few counts. V usage is TRBV20-1 and J usage is TRBJ1-5; 9 positions match TRBD1. Germline loops: CDR1 DFQATT, CDR2 SNEGSKA (reference sequence). The CDR3 covers 12 residues. The V and J ends lost 5 bases and 13 bases, in that order; junction bases with no gene match: 9. The CDR3 region is CSARDRAMRQHF. CDR3 DNA sequence: TGCAGTGCTCGGGACAGGGCGATGCGGCAGCATTTT.

The CDR3 DNA reads TGTGCCATCAGTGCTACTAGCGGGAGCTCCTACAATGAGCAGTTCTTC. Translated, it gives CAISATSGSSYNEQFF. The genes are TRBV10-3 and TRBJ2-1; 11 bases line up with TRBD2. CDR1 and CDR2 (germline): ENHRY, SYGVKD. The CDR3 has 16 residues. V gave up 4 bases and J gave up 0 bases; unmatched junction bases: 2.

This clonotype was seen at least ten times. The chain has TRBV24-1 and TRBJ2-3; no definite D call. With 2 bases removed from V and 3 bases from J, the gap between germline ends came to 8 bases. This CDR3 is 14 amino acids long. Germline CDR1 and CDR2: KGHDR and SFDVKD. The DNA of the CDR3 is TGTGCCACCAGTGATTCAGCCTTTACAGATACGCAGTATTTT. As protein: CATSDSAFTDTQYF.

The chain joins TRBV20-1 to TRBJ1-1; D is possibly TRBD1 (5 bases). CDR3 size: 14 residues. V was trimmed by 0 bases and J by 1 base, leaving 9 bases between them. Germline V CDR1 and CDR2: DFQATT, SNEGSKA (reference sequence). CDR3 DNA: TGCAGTGCTAGAGACCAAACAGGGAACACTGAAGCTTTCTTT. Translating it yields CSARDQTGNTEAFF.

A remark on this clonotype: One end of the junction is discordant with germline, which a read error may explain. This chain connects TRBV29-1 to TRBJ1-1; D gene unclear. Germline CDR1 is SQVTM and CDR2 is ANQGSEA. This CDR3 comprises 13 residues. This chain's CDR3 is CSGLLTSNTEAFF. The DNA of the CDR3 is TGCAGCGGTCTATTGACCTCGAACACTGAAGCTTTCTTC.

The chain uses TRBV10-3 and TRBJ2-1; 7 bases match TRBD2. CDR1 and CDR2 (germline): ENHRY, SYGVKD. The CDR3 sequence is 15 residues long. The ends lost 6 bases at V and 9 bases at J; junction bases unmatched: 14. The CDR3 reads CAISAVGGSSGEQFF. The CDR3 DNA reads TGTGCCATCAGCGCAGTTGGCGGGAGCTCGGGTGAGCAGTTCTTC.

This clonotype appeared a few times. The chain combines TRBV2 with TRBJ2-7; 7 nucleotides align to TRBD2. The CDR3 is 13 amino acids. The trim removed 8 bases at V and 1 base at J, leaving 5 bases unmatched. CDR1 is SNHLY and CDR2 is FYNNEI in the germline V gene. The CDR3 loop is CASGREGSYEQYF. CDR3 nucleotides: TGTGCCAGCGGGAGGGAGGGATCCTACGAGCAGTACTTC.

The sample holds many counts of this clonotype. The rearrangement links TRBV20-1 to TRBJ1-2, with a tentative D call TRBD1 (5 bases). Germline V lookup: CDR1 DFQATT, CDR2 SNEGSKA (reference sequence). The CDR3 is 13 residues long. V was clipped by 4 bases and J by 6 bases, with 15 bases between them. The CDR3 loop is CSAIPGLRNGYTF. For the CDR3, the DNA is TGCAGTGCTATCCCAGGGCTAAGGAATGGCTACACCTTC.

This rearrangement joins TRBV20-1 to TRBJ2-7; 13 bases are a match to TRBD2. V lost 3 bases, J lost 3 bases, and 5 bases stayed unmatched. The CDR3 contains 15 residues. Germline V CDR1 and CDR2: DFQATT, SNEGSKA (reference sequence). The chain's CDR3 is CSASSGTSGIYEQYF. The CDR3 nucleotides are TGCAGTGCTAGCTCCGGGACTAGCGGGATCTACGAGCAGTACTTC.

This clonotype came up many times. The rearrangement joins TRBV19 to TRBJ1-6; D is undetermined. CDR1 and CDR2 (germline): LNHDA, SQIVND (reference sequence). V shed 5 bases and J shed 9 bases, with 17 bases lying between them. This CDR3 has 15 amino acids. CDR3 sequence reads: CASSAYLRQGSPLHF. CDR3 DNA sequence: TGTGCCAGTAGTGCCTATTTGCGTCAAGGTTCACCCCTCCACTTT.

This chain links TRBV2 with TRBJ2-3, with 10 bases fitting TRBD2. The germline V gene has CDR1 SNHLY and CDR2 FYNNEI. The CDR3 has 16 residues. Germline trimming cut 6 bases from V and 2 bases from J; bases unmatched to any gene: 8. The CDR3: CASRPSGSHDTDTQYF. The CDR3 bases are TGTGCCAGCAGGCCTAGCGGGAGTCACGACACAGATACGCAGTATTTT.

This clonotype was seen repeatedly, ten times or more. The chain uses TRBV13 and TRBJ1-1; 8 bases map to TRBD1. The CDR3 runs 16 residues. V dropped 5 bases and J dropped 0; count of bases not matched to a gene: 8. Germline CDR1 PRHDT, CDR2 FYEKMQ (reference sequence). CDR3 sequence: CASSRQGAFMNTEAFF. CDR3 DNA: TGTGCCAGCAGCCGCCAGGGGGCCTTTATGAACACTGAAGCTTTCTTT.

This chain uses TRBV7-3 with TRBJ2-5; 7 bases line up with TRBD1. Gene TRBJ2-7 matches the end of the DNA better, so the J call may be wrong. This CDR3 is 14 amino acids long. Germline values: CDR1 SGHTA, CDR2 FQGTGA. CDR3 nucleotide sequence: TGTGCCAGCAGCCTCCGGGACAGCTCCTACGAGCAGTACTTC. It is translated as CASSLRDSSYEQYF.

The J gene is TRBJ2-1, the V gene TRBV2, with D unclear. The germline V gene has CDR1 SNHLY and CDR2 FYNNEI. Trimming left V 6 bases short and J 5 bases short, with 8 bases between. This CDR3 has 12 amino acids. CDR3 nucleotide sequence: TGTGCCAGCAGGCTAAGAAACAATGAGCAGTTCTTC. Translating it yields CASRLRNNEQFF.

This clonotype occurred many times. This chain links TRBV24-1 with TRBJ2-3; D is uncertain. V shed 5 bases and J shed 0 bases, with 8 bases lying between them. The CDR3 extends over 14 amino acids. Germline CDR1 reads KGHDR; CDR2 reads SFDVKD. CDR3 amino acids: CATSARFSTDTQYF. DNA of the CDR3: TGTGCCACCAGTGCTCGCTTTAGCACAGATACGCAGTATTTT.

The chain joins TRBV29-1 to TRBJ2-1; D is perhaps TRBD1 (5 bases). Trimming took off 6 bases at V and 4 bases at J, with 25 bases between the two ends. The length of the CDR3 is 17 residues. In germline, CDR1 is SQVTM, CDR2 ANQGSEA. CDR3 residues: CSVGLWQTGLGYNEQFF. The DNA of the CDR3 is TGCAGCGTCGGTTTATGGCAAACAGGCTTGGGGTACAATGAGCAGTTCTTC.

This rearrangement joins TRBV6-1 to TRBJ2-7, with D perhaps assigned TRBD1 or TRBD2 (6 bases each). Trimming removed 6 bases from V and 1 base from J, with 16 bases in between. The CDR3 has 15 residues. Germline loops: CDR1 MNHNS, CDR2 SASEGT. The CDR3 sequence: CASRLGGTNSYEQYF. For the CDR3, the DNA is TGTGCCAGCAGGCTAGGGGGGACAAATTCCTACGAGCAGTACTTC.

This clonotype was detected ten times or more. The chain links TRBV7-9 to TRBJ2-2, with 8 nucleotides matching TRBD2. The V gene's germline CDR1 is SEHNR and CDR2 FQNEAQ (reference sequence). CDR3 length: 15 amino acids. The ends lost 5 bases at V and 7 bases at J; junction bases unmatched: 9. DNA of the CDR3: TGTGCCAGCAGCGCCGGACTAGCCGGAGACGGGGAGCTGTTTTTT. Translating it yields CASSAGLAGDGELFF.

J is TRBJ2-1 and V is TRBV7-9; D not resolved. The germline V and J ends were trimmed by 5 bases and 7 bases, with 9 bases remaining between them. The CDR3 contains 12 residues. Looked up from germline, CDR1 is SEHNR and CDR2 is FQNEAQ (reference sequence). In DNA form, the CDR3 reads TGTGCCAGCAGCCCTTTTGCTAATGAGCAGTTCTTC. It encodes CASSPFANEQFF. The variable domain in full, completed from reference TRBV7-9 and TRBJ2-1, reads DTGVSQNPRHKITKRGQNVTFRCDPISEHNRLYWYRQTLGQGPEFLTYFQNEAQLEKSRLLSDRFSAERPKGSFSTLEIQRTEQGDSAMYLCASSPFANEQFFGPGTRLTVL.

In its sample, this clonotype was seen many times. The chain is built from TRBV4-2 and TRBJ2-1; tentatively, D is TRBD2 (6 bases). V was shortened by 7 bases and J by 8 bases, with 21 bases between the two germline ends. The CDR3 runs to 15 residues. Germline V gene sequence: CDR1 LGHNA, CDR2 YNFKEQ. The CDR3 spells CASTPTGALRYEQFF. The CDR3 DNA reads TGTGCCAGCACGCCAACGGGAGCCCTCCGCTATGAGCAGTTCTTC.